The 32 T cell receptor beta chains listed next were all sequenced from one sample in a study of identical twins. TCRdb redid the calling of the 5' RACE reads with MiXCR, one entry per CDR3 protein. The top ten clones hold around 1.5% of a sample with about 810,000 distinct CDR3 sequences, 9% to 15% of them seen once. The data were also submitted as part of a second study, on yellow fever vaccine responses in identical twins.

Source material: PBMCs. The receptors were gathered from a woman aged 18-30 years in good health.

This clonotype was counted a few times. CDR3 in amino acids: CATSGPGANTGELFF. DNA for the CDR3: TGTGCCACCAGTGGTCCAGGGGCGAACACCGGGGAGCTGTTTTTT. The V gene is TRBV24-1, the J gene TRBJ2-2, with a possible D match to TRBD1 (6 bases). The CDR3 extends over 15 amino acids. V lost 5 bases and J 0 bases, leaving 9 bases between the germline ends. CDR1 and CDR2 from the germline V gene are KGHDR and SFDVKD.

The rearrangement joins TRBV18 to TRBJ1-6, with TRBD1 identical over 7 bases. V was pared by 2 bases and J by 8 bases, with 6 bases of the junction left unmatched. The CDR3 is 15 amino acids. Germline V CDR1 and CDR2: KGHSH, LQKENI. DNA of the CDR3: TGTGCCAGCTCACCAGCAGACAGGGTTTATTCACCCCTCCACTTT. It specifies CASSPADRVYSPLHF. Variable domain in full (rest from reference TRBV18 and TRBJ1-6): NAGVMQNPRHLVRRRGQEARLRCSPMKGHSHVYWYRQLPEEGLKFMVYLQKENIIDESGMPKERFSAEFPKEGPSILRIQQVVRGDSAAYFCASSPADRVYSPLHFGNGTRLTVT.

This clonotype was seen a few times. Here the CDR3 DNA reads TGTGCCAGCAGTTTGGGGTTCGACTATGGCTACACCTTC. Amino acid sequence: CASSLGFDYGYTF. This sequence joins TRBV28 and TRBJ1-2; no firm D call. This CDR3 comprises 13 residues. Germline CDR1 and CDR2: MDHEN and SYDVKM. Trimming took off 3 bases at V and 3 bases at J, with 8 bases between the two ends.

Many counts were recorded for this clonotype. The chain couples TRBV7-8 to TRBJ2-1; D unresolved. Trimming cost V 7 bases and J 10 bases, with 14 bases left between them. The CDR3 runs 12 residues. Germline lookup yields CDR1 SGHVS and CDR2 FQNEAQ. The CDR3 DNA reads as TGTGCCAGCACCCCGGATATGAGGGAGCAGTTCTTC. It is translated as CASTPDMREQFF.

The sample holds a few counts of this clonotype. The rearrangement uses TRBV29-1 and TRBJ1-2; no definite D call. Germline CDR1 reads SQVTM; CDR2 reads ANQGSEA. The V end lost 4 bases, the J end lost 5 bases, and 8 bases lay between the germline ends. The CDR3 has 11 residues. In DNA, the CDR3 is TGCAGCGTTGTTAGCGAGTATGGCTACACCTTC. It codes for CSVVSEYGYTF.

This clonotype has just a few counts. This rearrangement joins TRBV11-1 to TRBJ1-4; D perhaps matches TRBD1 (5 bases). CDR3 length: 13 residues. Per germline, CDR1 SGHAT and CDR2 FQDESV (reference sequence). The V and J ends lost 4 bases and 8 bases respectively, with 11 bases between them. The CDR3 DNA sequence: TGTGCCAGCAGCTCGTCGGGGGAGGAAAAACTGTTTTTT. Translated: CASSSSGEEKLFF.

This clonotype was seen many times. A read error may produce the germline difference seen at one junction end. This sequence joins TRBV4-1 and TRBJ2-6; D unclear. The germline CDR1 and CDR2 sequences are MGHRA and YSYEKL. The CDR3 is 14 residues long. The CDR3 sequence is CASSQVSGANVLTF. CDR3 DNA: TGTGCCAGCAGCCAAGTGAGTGGGGCCAACGTCCTGACTTTC.

The V and J genes are TRBV4-1 and TRBJ1-5; TRBD1 agrees at 9 bases. The CDR3 consists of 14 residues. J lost 6 bases, V lost 6 bases, and 6 bases had no gene match. Germline assignment: CDR1 MGHRA and CDR2 YSYEKL. DNA for the CDR3: TGCGCCAGCAGGCAACAGGGGGCAGGTCAGCCCCAGCATTTT. Amino acid sequence: CASRQQGAGQPQHF.

This clonotype was observed many times. CDR3 in amino acids: CSARRASGAYNEQFF. For the CDR3, the DNA is TGCAGTGCTCGAAGGGCTAGCGGGGCCTACAATGAGCAGTTCTTC. The rearrangement uses TRBV20-1 and TRBJ2-1; 9 bases are a match to TRBD2. CDR1 and CDR2 from the germline V gene are DFQATT and SNEGSKA (reference sequence). The length of the CDR3 is 15 residues. V lost 5 bases, J lost 2 bases, and 7 bases stayed unmatched.

This clonotype was counted between two and nine times. The chain recombines TRBV7-9 with TRBJ2-2; TRBD2 agrees at 8 bases. CDR1 is SEHNR, CDR2 FQNEAQ, per germline (reference sequence). CDR3 length: 17 residues. V was pared by 3 bases and J by 1 base, with 7 bases of the junction left unmatched. This CDR3 reads CASSLPKAGVNTGELFF. The CDR3 DNA reads TGTGCCAGCAGCTTGCCCAAAGCGGGGGTGAACACCGGGGAGCTGTTTTTT.

The V gene is TRBV10-3, the J gene TRBJ2-7, with 7 positions matching TRBD1. Trimming took 6 bases from V and 2 from J; bases not matched to a gene: 4. This CDR3 is 13 amino acids long. CDR1 and CDR2 from the germline V gene are ENHRY and SYGVKD. CDR3 in DNA: TGTGCCATCAGAGACGACAGGGCCTACGAGCAGTACTTC. Amino acid sequence: CAIRDDRAYEQYF.

A note on this clonotype: Germline is not matched at one junction end, which may reflect a read error. V is TRBV12-3 or TRBV12-4 and J is TRBJ2-6, with 9 bases aligning to TRBD1. The CDR3 consists of 18 residues. CDR3 protein: CASCLGDRAEAGANVLTF. In nucleotides, the CDR3 is TGTGCCAGCTGTTTAGGGGACAGGGCCGAAGCTGGGGCCAACGTCCTGACTTTC.

This clonotype was counted a few times. The chain recombines TRBV2 with TRBJ2-1; the match to TRBD1 covers 7 bases. CDR3 length: 15 residues. V lost 5 bases and J lost 1; bases outside the gene matches: 5. Germline V CDR1 and CDR2: SNHLY, FYNNEI. CDR3 loop: CASSKTGKSYNEQFF. CDR3 in DNA: TGTGCCAGCAGTAAGACAGGGAAATCCTACAATGAGCAGTTCTTC.

The genes are TRBV2 and TRBJ2-1; 8 bases are shared with TRBD2. The trim removed 8 bases at V and 0 bases at J, leaving 6 bases unmatched. Per germline, CDR1 SNHLY and CDR2 FYNNEI. CDR3 length: 15 residues. This chain's CDR3 is CASRPRGGSYNEQFF. In DNA form, the CDR3 reads TGTGCCAGCCGGCCCCGGGGGGGCTCCTACAATGAGCAGTTCTTC.

The gene calls are TRBV11-1 and TRBJ2-3; TRBD2 aligns across 14 bases. The germline CDR1 and CDR2 sequences are SGHAT and FQDESV (reference sequence). This CDR3 contains 18 residues. V lost 6 bases and J lost 1; bases outside the gene matches: 9. The CDR3 loop is CASSLRLAGGPGTDTQYF. The DNA of the CDR3 is TGTGCCAGCAGTTTAAGACTAGCGGGAGGGCCGGGCACAGATACGCAGTATTTT.

The chain links TRBV7-9 to TRBJ2-5, with 9 bases lining up with TRBD1. The CDR3 covers 14 residues. Unmatched junction bases numbered 5, after V lost 7 bases and J lost 2 bases. Germline-derived CDR1 and CDR2 are SEHNR and FQNEAQ (reference sequence). The CDR3 DNA reads TGTGCCAGCATGCCGACAGGGGGGCAAGAGACCCAGTACTTC. Translating it yields CASMPTGGQETQYF.

The chain's CDR3 is CASSPAEWEKLFF. In DNA, the CDR3 is TGTGCCAGCAGCCCGGCCGAGTGGGAAAAACTGTTTTTT. The chain recombines TRBV7-9 with TRBJ1-4; D remains ambiguous. The V gene lost 5 bases and the J gene lost 8 bases, with 12 bases spanning the gap. Germline-derived CDR1 and CDR2 are SEHNR and FQNEAQ (reference sequence). The CDR3 has 13 residues.

The rearrangement joins TRBV29-1 to TRBJ2-6, with D maybe TRBD2 (6 bases). CDR1 SQVTM and CDR2 ANQGSEA come from the germline V gene. V was trimmed by 1 base and J by 0 bases, leaving 10 bases between them. The CDR3 sequence is 16 residues long. The CDR3 coding sequence is TGCAGCGTTGAAGGTAGCGGCGGCTCTGGGGCCAACGTCCTGACTTTC. Amino acid sequence: CSVEGSGGSGANVLTF.

The chain links TRBV12-3 or TRBV12-4 to TRBJ2-1; D ambiguous. The CDR3 is 12 amino acids. Trimming shortened V by 2 bases and J by 5 bases, and 4 bases separated the two germline ends. CDR3 loop: CASSLHHNEQFF. The DNA for the CDR3 is TGTGCCAGCAGTTTACACCACAATGAGCAGTTCTTC.

The chain is built from TRBV18 and TRBJ2-5; maybe TRBD2 (6 bases). V dropped 2 bases and J dropped 4 bases, with 17 bases sitting between them. CDR1 KGHSH and CDR2 LQKENI come from the germline V gene. CDR3 size: 16 residues. This CDR3 is CASSPYGGSQGETQYF. DNA for the CDR3: TGTGCCAGCTCACCATACGGGGGTTCCCAAGGAGAGACCCAGTACTTC.

This clonotype has more than one count but fewer than ten. This chain connects TRBV28 to TRBJ2-1; a possible D gene is TRBD1 (5 bases). Germline V gene data show CDR1 as MDHEN and CDR2 as SYDVKM. The V end was cut by 6 bases, the J end by 0 bases, with 12 bases between. The CDR3 runs 15 residues. CDR3 residues: CASSRQLSSYNEQFF. In nucleotides, the CDR3 is TGTGCCAGCAGCCGACAGTTGAGCTCCTACAATGAGCAGTTCTTC.

Only a few counts were recorded for this clonotype. CDR3 bases: TGTGCCATCAGTGAGCAGATAAGGGATGAGCAGTTCTTC. This sequence encodes CAISEQIRDEQFF. This sequence joins TRBV10-3 and TRBJ2-1, with D uncertain. Trimming cost V 2 bases and J 8 bases, with 10 bases left between them. Germline CDR1 ENHRY, CDR2 SYGVKD. This CDR3 has 13 residues.

This chain uses TRBV27 with TRBJ1-1; TRBD1 is a possible D gene (5 bases). Germline V gene sequence: CDR1 MNHEY, CDR2 SMNVEV (reference sequence). The CDR3 spans 13 residues. Trimming left V 5 bases short and J 4 bases short, with 11 bases between. CDR3 in amino acids: CASSIYRGTEAFF. CDR3 bases: TGTGCCAGCAGTATTTATAGGGGCACTGAAGCTTTCTTT.

This clonotype was seen at least ten times. CDR3 nucleotides: TGTGCCAGCAGGCGGGGACAGGGGAACACAGATACGCAGTATTTT. Amino acids: CASRRGQGNTDTQYF. V and J are TRBV7-9 and TRBJ2-3, with 10 bases fitting TRBD1. V dropped 6 bases and J dropped 2; count of bases not matched to a gene: 5. Per germline, CDR1 SEHNR and CDR2 FQNEAQ (reference sequence). The CDR3 spans 15 residues.

V is TRBV5-5 and J is TRBJ2-3, with TRBD2 matching 7 bases. Germline values: CDR1 SGHKS, CDR2 YYEKEE (reference sequence). This CDR3 is 14 amino acids long. The V and J ends lost 10 bases and 2 bases, in that order; junction bases with no gene match: 10. The CDR3 spells CAGAPGLLTDTQYF. The DNA for the CDR3 is TGTGCCGGAGCCCCGGGACTACTCACAGATACGCAGTATTTT. Full variable domain (outside the CDR3, taken from reference TRBV5-5 and TRBJ2-3): DAGVTQSPTHLIKTRGQQVTLRCSPISGHKSVSWYQQVLGQGPQFIFQYYEKEERGRGNFPDRFSARQFPNYSSELNVNALLLGDSALYLCAGAPGLLTDTQYFGPGTRLTVL.

In this sample, this clonotype turned up many times. One junction end does not reproduce the germline sequence, and a read error may be involved. This chain joins TRBV5-1 and TRBJ2-3, with D perhaps TRBD2 (5 bases). CDR3 length equals 14 residues. In germline, CDR1 is SGHRS, CDR2 YFSETQ. CDR3 bases: TGTGCCAGCAGTTTAAGCGGAGGCACAGATACGCAGTATTTT. Translating it yields CASSLSGGTDTQYF.

This clonotype has just a few counts. This chain links TRBV5-1 with TRBJ2-5, with D perhaps matching TRBD1 (6 bases). The V end lost 4 bases, the J end lost 5 bases, and 15 bases lay between the germline ends. Per germline, CDR1 SGHRS and CDR2 YFSETQ. The CDR3 runs 14 residues. The CDR3 bases are TGCGCCAGCAGCGGGGGACAATTCGGGGAGACCCAGTACTTC. It specifies CASSGGQFGETQYF.

This clonotype was recorded at least ten times. V usage is TRBV12-3 or TRBV12-4 and J usage is TRBJ2-1, with D perhaps matching TRBD1 (6 bases). The CDR3 covers 15 residues. Deletions cut 3 bases from V and 5 bases from J, with 14 bases between. The DNA of the CDR3 is TGTGCCAGCAGTTTTGGGCAGGGGCCGGACAATGAGCAGTTCTTC. This encodes CASSFGQGPDNEQFF.

The genes are TRBV19 and TRBJ2-2; a weak D match, TRBD2 (5 bases). V was cut by 7 bases and J by 8 bases, with 14 bases left in between. The germline V gene encodes CDR1 LNHDA and CDR2 SQIVND (reference sequence). This CDR3 is built from 13 residues. This CDR3 reads CASTSGGVGELFF. The CDR3 DNA is TGTGCCAGTACCAGCGGTGGGGTTGGGGAGCTGTTTTTT.

V usage is TRBV6-1 and J usage is TRBJ2-6; D might be TRBD1 (6 bases). The CDR3 sequence is 17 residues long. The V gene lost 4 bases and the J gene lost 0 bases, with 13 bases spanning the gap. Looked up from germline, CDR1 is MNHNS and CDR2 is SASEGT. For the CDR3, the DNA is TGTGCCAGCAGTGTTGGGACACTGAGCTCTGGGGCCAACGTCCTGACTTTC. Translated, it gives CASSVGTLSSGANVLTF.

V and J are TRBV5-1 and TRBJ2-2; D is unclear. Germline V CDR1 and CDR2: SGHRS, YFSETQ. With 2 bases removed from V and 0 bases from J, the gap between germline ends came to 26 bases. The length of the CDR3 is 21 residues. The CDR3 DNA reads as TGCGCCAGCAGCTTCAGGCTGCACTGTGTTGTTTCTGGGGCGAACACCGGGGAGCTGTTTTTT. Encoded protein: CASSFRLHCVVSGANTGELFF.

V usage is TRBV24-1 and J usage is TRBJ2-1; 10 positions match TRBD1. This CDR3 is built from 16 residues. V gave up 3 bases and J gave up 4 bases; unmatched junction bases: 5. The germline V gene encodes CDR1 KGHDR and CDR2 SFDVKD. The CDR3 region has the DNA TGTGCCACCAGTGATCTCGGGACAGGGGATTACAATGAGCAGTTCTTC. Translation: CATSDLGTGDYNEQFF.